Each of the 29 T cell receptor beta chains below was sequenced from the same sample in a study of human T cells and chemical hapten exposure. A single record per CDR3 protein comes from TCRdb applying MiXCR to the RACE reads. The table has more than 110,000 distinct CDR3 sequences, 12% seen once. Described time point: patch test 2, 6 weeks after DPC sensitization. Described treatment: therapeutic diphenylcyclopropenone sensitization with weekly scalp DPC. The sequenced sample was whole blood, obtained in connection with sensitization to the hapten diphenylcyclopropenone (DPC). The receptors were gathered from a woman in her 50s with alopecia areata. Some clones in this sample may be carry-over from other donors' samples.

The chain has TRBV5-1 and TRBJ2-3, with TRBD2 matching 10 bases. Germline V lookup: CDR1 SGHRS, CDR2 YFSETQ. CDR3 length: 17 amino acids. Germline trimming cut 4 bases from V and 3 bases from J; bases unmatched to any gene: 11. The CDR3 sequence: CASSPESGRAPTDTQYF. CDR3 sequence (DNA): TGCGCCAGCAGCCCGGAGAGCGGGAGGGCCCCAACAGATACGCAGTATTTT.

This clonotype was counted between two and nine times. This CDR3 reads CASSQDSPSSGANVLTF. DNA of the CDR3: TGCGCCAGCAGCCAAGATTCCCCTAGCTCTGGGGCCAACGTCCTGACTTTC. This chain connects TRBV4-3 to TRBJ2-6; the D is unclear. The V end was cut by 0 bases, the J end by 0 bases, with 9 bases between. This CDR3 is 17 amino acids long. From germline, CDR1 is LGHNA and CDR2 YSLEER.

This clonotype was found many times. This sequence joins TRBV6-2 or TRBV6-3 and TRBJ2-3; D ambiguous. Per the germline V gene, CDR1 is MNHEY and CDR2 is SVGEGT. The CDR3 is 13 amino acids. V lost 5 bases and J lost 1, with 7 bases in between. The CDR3 DNA reads as TGTGCCAGCAGTCGCCCCGGCACAGATACGCAGTATTTT. It yields the protein CASSRPGTDTQYF.

This chain links TRBV28 with TRBJ2-1; TRBD2 aligns across 7 bases. V was pared by 10 bases and J by 4 bases, with 1 base of the junction left unmatched. The V gene's germline CDR1 is MDHEN and CDR2 SYDVKM. The length of the CDR3 is 11 residues. The CDR3 DNA reads TGTGCCACGCGGGGGTACAATGAGCAGTTCTTC. It specifies CATRGYNEQFF.

This chain connects TRBV12-3 or TRBV12-4 to TRBJ2-1; TRBD2 matches 8 bases. V trimming: 6 bases; J trimming: 9 bases; junction bases outside the gene matches: 13. The CDR3 covers 15 residues. Written as DNA, the CDR3 is TGTGCCAGCAGCCCAGGGACTAGTTTCGCCAGTGAGCAGTTCTTC. Translating gives CASSPGTSFASEQFF.

The V and J genes are TRBV29-1 and TRBJ2-1; no definite D call. V was shortened by 3 bases and J by 8 bases, with 2 bases between the two germline ends. Germline V gives CDR1 SQVTM, CDR2 ANQGSEA. The CDR3 loop spans 9 amino acids. CDR3 residues: CSVDYEQFF. The DNA of the CDR3 is TGCAGCGTTGATTATGAGCAGTTCTTC.

The chain combines TRBV9 with TRBJ2-3; TRBD1 matches at 9 bases. J lost 5 bases, V lost 0 bases, and 10 bases had no gene match. The CDR3 runs 17 residues. Germline V lookup: CDR1 SGDLS, CDR2 YYNGEE. The DNA of the CDR3 is TGTGCCAGCAGCGTAGCTCAAGGACAGGGGTGGAAAGATACGCAGTATTTT. The encoded protein is CASSVAQGQGWKDTQYF. The full variable domain, with the rest looked up from reference TRBV9 and TRBJ2-3, is DSGVTQTPKHLITATGQRVTLRCSPRSGDLSVYWYQQSLDQGLQFLIQYYNGEERAKGNILERFSAQQFPDLHSELNLSSLELGDSALYFCASSVAQGQGWKDTQYFGPGTRLTVL.

The rearrangement joins TRBV6-1 to TRBJ2-7; D remains ambiguous. The germline V gene has CDR1 MNHNS and CDR2 SASEGT. The CDR3 spans 13 residues. V lost 8 bases and J 3 bases, leaving 14 bases between the germline ends. The CDR3 reads CASAYSSVYEQYF. The DNA for the CDR3 is TGTGCCAGCGCTTATTCAAGTGTCTACGAGCAGTACTTC.

V is TRBV5-1 and J is TRBJ1-1, with a tentative D call TRBD1 (6 bases). Germline V gives CDR1 SGHRS, CDR2 YFSETQ. Deletions cut 1 base from V and 1 base from J, with 14 bases between. The CDR3 is 16 residues long. CDR3 region: CASSLLTGLGNTEAFF. The CDR3 nucleotides read TGCGCCAGCAGCTTGCTCACAGGGCTTGGGAACACTGAAGCTTTCTTT.

A few counts support this clonotype. V is TRBV18 and J is TRBJ2-4; TRBD1 aligns across 7 bases. In germline, CDR1 is KGHSH, CDR2 LQKENI. V shed 3 bases, J shed 0 bases, and the junction held 5 bases outside the gene matches. CDR3 length: 16 residues. The CDR3 spells CASSPDRALAKNIQYF. In DNA form, the CDR3 reads TGTGCCAGCTCACCCGACAGGGCCCTAGCCAAAAACATTCAGTACTTC.

V gene TRBV5-5 combines with J gene TRBJ2-2; D remains ambiguous. V was cut by 2 bases and J by 5 bases, with 16 bases left in between. The length of the CDR3 is 16 residues. Per the germline V gene, CDR1 is SGHKS and CDR2 is YYEKEE (reference sequence). The CDR3 DNA is TGTGCCAGCAGCTTTCCGGGCGCGAAGAGGACCGGGGAGCTGTTTTTT. This gives the protein CASSFPGAKRTGELFF.

This clonotype has only a few counts. This sequence joins TRBV28 and TRBJ2-3; D not resolved. Germline CDR1 MDHEN, CDR2 SYDVKM. The V end lost 4 bases, the J end lost 10 bases, and 9 bases lay between the germline ends. This CDR3 has 11 residues. CDR3: CASSYRVAQYF. CDR3 in DNA: TGTGCCAGCAGTTACCGGGTGGCGCAGTATTTT.

This clonotype has at least ten counts. The chain combines TRBV12-3 or TRBV12-4 with TRBJ2-7; D is possibly TRBD2 (7 bases). This CDR3 contains 15 residues. V dropped 6 bases and J dropped 5 bases, with 20 bases sitting between them. The CDR3 DNA sequence: TGTGCCAGCAGCTTCCTAGGGGGAGGGCCTAACGAGCAGTACTTC. It specifies CASSFLGGGPNEQYF.

The chain employs TRBV5-1 and TRBJ1-6; D unresolved. Trimming cost V 5 bases and J 0 bases, with 12 bases left between them. The germline V gene encodes CDR1 SGHRS and CDR2 YFSETQ. The CDR3 consists of 16 residues. DNA of the CDR3: TGCGCCAGCAGGCCGGTCCTCAGCTCCTATAATTCACCCCTCCACTTT. This gives the protein CASRPVLSSYNSPLHF.

As for this clonotype: A much larger clone lies one base from this, so it may be a read error. The V gene is TRBV5-6, the J gene TRBJ2-3; perhaps TRBD2 as D (6 bases). The V end was cut by 4 bases, the J end by 4 bases, with 19 bases between. Germline V gives CDR1 SGHDT, CDR2 YYEEEE. This CDR3 spans 16 amino acids. The CDR3 reads CASSGGTGGFADTQYF. The CDR3 region has the DNA TGTGCCAGCAGCGGCGGGACTGGGGGGTTTGCAGATACGCAGTATTTT. The entire variable domain, with the rest obtained from reference TRBV5-6 and TRBJ2-3, is as follows: DAGVTQSPTHLIKTRGQQVTLRCSPKSGHDTVSWYQQALGQGPQFIFQYYEEEERQRGNFPDRFSGHQFPNYSSELNVNALLLGDSALYLCASSGGTGGFADTQYFGPGTRLTVL.

The V gene is TRBV19, the J gene TRBJ2-5, with 8 bases lining up with TRBD1. In germline, CDR1 is LNHDA, CDR2 SQIVND (reference sequence). The CDR3 extends over 15 amino acids. With V trimmed by 7 bases and J by 1 base, 8 bases remained unmatched. The CDR3 bases are TGTGCCAGTAACCGGGGACAGGAAATCCAAGAGACCCAGTACTTC. It encodes CASNRGQEIQETQYF.

This clonotype was counted a few times. The chain is built from TRBV5-1 and TRBJ2-1; 7 bases line up with TRBD2. The J segment lost 8 bases and the V segment lost 4 bases, leaving 9 bases of the junction unmatched. The CDR3 extends over 14 amino acids. Germline lookup yields CDR1 SGHRS and CDR2 YFSETQ. The CDR3 spells CASSPQAGLDEQFF. As DNA, the CDR3 is TGCGCCAGCAGCCCCCAAGCGGGGTTGGATGAGCAGTTCTTC. Looking up the rest from reference TRBV5-1 and TRBJ2-1 gives the full variable domain: KAGVTQTPRYLIKTRGQQVTLSCSPISGHRSVSWYQQTPGQGLQFLFEYFSETQRNKGNFPGRFSGRQFSNSRSEMNVSTLELGDSALYLCASSPQAGLDEQFFGPGTRLTVL.

This clonotype was counted a few times. This chain uses TRBV2 with TRBJ1-2; D possibly corresponds to TRBD1 (5 bases). The CDR3 has 12 amino acids. Trimming cost V 6 bases and J 6 bases, with 11 bases left between them. The germline V gene encodes CDR1 SNHLY and CDR2 FYNNEI. This chain's CDR3 is CASRGTANGYTF. For the CDR3, the DNA is TGTGCCAGCAGGGGGACTGCGAATGGCTACACCTTC.

V gene TRBV30 combines with J gene TRBJ2-5; either TRBD1 or TRBD2 may fit D (5 bases each). Germline-derived CDR1 and CDR2 are GTSNPN and SVGIG (reference sequence). CDR3 length: 14 residues. V dropped 3 bases and J dropped 2 bases, with 13 bases sitting between them. The CDR3 DNA is TGTGCCTGGAGACCTTTGGGGGTGCAAGAGACCCAGTACTTC. Translated: CAWRPLGVQETQYF.

This chain links TRBV11-2 with TRBJ1-6; 9 bases align to TRBD1. The germline V gene has CDR1 SGHAT and CDR2 FQNNGV. This CDR3 region has 15 residues. The trim removed 3 bases at V and 10 bases at J, leaving 7 bases unmatched. CDR3 bases: TGTGCCAGCAGCTTGGAGGGACAGGGATCCTCACCCCTCCACTTT. This translates into CASSLEGQGSSPLHF.

This rearrangement joins TRBV30 to TRBJ2-1; 9 bases agree with TRBD1. V shed 0 bases and J 8 bases; nucleotides not matched to a gene: 11. The CDR3 runs 16 residues. Germline-derived CDR1 and CDR2 are GTSNPN and SVGIG (reference sequence). The chain's CDR3 is CAWSVWTGAGVDEQFF. The CDR3 region has the DNA TGTGCCTGGAGTGTCTGGACAGGGGCCGGAGTGGATGAGCAGTTCTTC.

This clonotype was picked up many times. The rearrangement links TRBV28 to TRBJ1-1; D may be TRBD1 (6 bases). The germline V gene encodes CDR1 MDHEN and CDR2 SYDVKM. The CDR3 is made up of 11 amino acids. V gave up 5 bases and J gave up 6 bases, with 7 bases separating them. CDR3 loop: CASSTGPEAFF. The CDR3 nucleotides read TGTGCCAGCAGTACAGGGCCTGAAGCTTTCTTT.

V usage is TRBV7-2 and J usage is TRBJ2-7; weak D call: TRBD2 (5 bases). With 0 bases removed from V and 7 bases from J, the gap between germline ends came to 19 bases. Germline V gene lookup returns CDR1 SGHTA and CDR2 FQGNSA. The CDR3 covers 16 residues. The DNA for the CDR3 is TGTGCCAGCAGCTTAGCGGGTGGGCCGCCCACGGGAGAGCAGTACTTC. Protein sequence: CASSLAGGPPTGEQYF.

The sample holds many counts of this clonotype. The chain recombines TRBV27 with TRBJ2-7; D is unresolved. The CDR3 spans 12 residues. Germline V gene sequence: CDR1 MNHEY, CDR2 SMNVEV (reference sequence). The germline V and J ends were trimmed by 7 bases and 2 bases, with 9 bases remaining between them. The CDR3 DNA follows: TGTGCCAGCAAGGGCGGTGCCTACGAGCAGTACTTC. This encodes CASKGGAYEQYF.

This clonotype was seen a few times. V is TRBV7-2 and J is TRBJ2-7, with TRBD2 matching over 11 bases. This CDR3 is 15 amino acids long. V gave up 6 bases and J gave up 2 bases; unmatched junction bases: 6. Germline assignment: CDR1 SGHTA and CDR2 FQGNSA. In DNA form, the CDR3 reads TGTGCCAGCAGTCGATCGGGACTAGCGGCCTACGAGCAGTACTTC. Translating gives CASSRSGLAAYEQYF.

V gene TRBV7-3 combines with J gene TRBJ1-1, with 10 bases aligning to TRBD1. Germline CDR1 SGHTA, CDR2 FQGTGA. Trimming removed 4 bases from V and 10 bases from J; junction bases left unmatched: 6. This CDR3 spans 13 amino acids. The CDR3 spells CASSSRQGAIAFF. The DNA for the CDR3 is TGTGCCAGCAGCTCACGACAGGGGGCTATAGCTTTCTTT.

V gene TRBV6-2 or TRBV6-3 combines with J gene TRBJ2-1, with 14 bases aligning to TRBD2. CDR1 MNHEY and CDR2 SVGEGT come from the germline V gene. CDR3 size: 15 residues. V dropped 4 bases and J dropped 15; count of bases not matched to a gene: 11. The CDR3 bases are TGTGCCAGCAGTTCGACTAGCGGGAGGGCTTACTCCCCGTTCTTC. This gives the protein CASSSTSGRAYSPFF.

The sample holds many counts of this clonotype. This sequence joins TRBV27 and TRBJ2-6, with D hard to call. V lost 3 bases and J lost 1, with 10 bases in between. The CDR3 runs to 16 residues. Germline V gene sequence: CDR1 MNHEY, CDR2 SMNVEV (reference sequence). CDR3 residues: CASSLDPRSGANVLTF. The CDR3, as DNA: TGTGCCAGCAGTTTGGACCCCCGGTCTGGGGCCAACGTCCTGACTTTC. Using reference TRBV27 and TRBJ2-6 for the parts outside the CDR3, the full variable domain is EAQVTQNPRYLITVTGKKLTVTCSQNMNHEYMSWYRQDPGLGLRQIYYSMNVEVTDKGDVPEGYKVSRKEKRNFPLILESPSPNQTSLYFCASSLDPRSGANVLTFGAGSRLTVL.

This clonotype was observed a few times. This sequence joins TRBV11-3 and TRBJ2-7; 8 bases map to TRBD1. The CDR3 extends over 16 amino acids. The ends lost 0 bases at V and 4 bases at J; junction bases unmatched: 8. The germline V gene has CDR1 SGHNT and CDR2 YENEEA. The CDR3 DNA reads TGTGCCAGCAGCTTAGATGGACAGGGAGGAGATTACGAGCAGTACTTC. The encoded protein is CASSLDGQGGDYEQYF.